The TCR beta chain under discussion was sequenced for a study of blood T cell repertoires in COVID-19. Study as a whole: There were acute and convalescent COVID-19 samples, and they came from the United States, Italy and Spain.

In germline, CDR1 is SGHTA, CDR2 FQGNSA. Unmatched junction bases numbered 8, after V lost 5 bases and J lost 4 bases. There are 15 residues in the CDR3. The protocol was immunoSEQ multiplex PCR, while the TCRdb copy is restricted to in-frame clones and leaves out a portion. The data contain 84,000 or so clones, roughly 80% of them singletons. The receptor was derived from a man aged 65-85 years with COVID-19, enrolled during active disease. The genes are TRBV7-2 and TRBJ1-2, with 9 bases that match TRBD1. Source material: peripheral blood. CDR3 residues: CASSDPGQGRYGYTF. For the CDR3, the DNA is TGTGCCAGCAGCGATCCGGGACAGGGTCGCTATGGCTACACCTTC.